The sequence of this T cell receptor (beta chain) was determined in a study of cytomegalovirus exposure and HLA in healthy donors. This clone has more than one count but fewer than ten. What it binds is not known. The ends lost 6 bases at V and 7 bases at J; junction bases unmatched: 5. This CDR3 has 12 residues. From germline, CDR1 is PRHDT and CDR2 FYEKMQ (reference sequence). Study-wide results and caveats: Cytomegalovirus association was assigned to about 150 TCR beta chains. A classifier reportedly called cytomegalovirus status with high sensitivity and specificity. Testing in vitro showed three CMV-associated chains specific for CMV antigens.

Clones were read by immunoSEQ multiplex PCR, and TCRdb kept only the in-frame ones, dropping some. The sample has roughly 170,000 clones, 84% seen once. The validation cohort, a group of 90 to 150 subjects, included the donors and was separate from the approximately 680-subject first cohort. The chain combines TRBV13 with TRBJ1-2, with 7 bases identical to TRBD1. The clonotype originates from a young woman in good health and CMV-seropositive. The specimen sequenced was PBMCs. DNA for the CDR3: TGTGCCAGCAGTACAGGGGACGGTGGCTACACCTTC. It translates to CASSTGDGGYTF. The complete variable domain, with remaining parts taken from reference TRBV13 and TRBJ1-2, reads AAGVIQSPRHLIKEKRETATLKCYPIPRHDTVYWYQQGPGQDPQFLISFYEKMQSDKGSIPDRFSAQQFSDYHSELNMSSLELGDSALYFCASSTGDGGYTFGSGTRLTVV.